This TCR beta chain was sequenced in a study of cytomegalovirus exposure and HLA in healthy donors. Study outcomes and limitations: Earlier analysis yielded a pattern in which most TCR beta V segments were productive about 90% or about 30% of the time. An analysis that came later showed most CMV-associated TCR beta chains appearing HLA-restricted.

PCR was performed using 60 Vbeta and 13 Jbeta primers. Measured with immunoSEQ multiplex PCR; TCRdb has only the in-frame clones, and not every one. This sample has approximately 90,000 clones, with 75% to 80% found just once. The CDR3 is made up of 15 amino acids. CDR1 MNHEY and CDR2 SMNVEV come from the germline V gene (reference sequence). V lost 4 bases and J lost 3, with 15 bases in between. To note about this clone: No antigen is known for it.

The sequenced sample was PBMCs. V and J are TRBV27 and TRBJ1-1, with D perhaps matching TRBD1 (5 bases). The source of this sequence is a man younger than 40 in good health and CMV-seronegative. The CDR3 DNA follows: TGTGCCAGCAGTTCTCCACACAAGGGGCACACTGAAGCTTTCTTT. Its translation: CASSSPHKGHTEAFF.